The entry below describes one TCR beta chain. Its antigen remains unknown. The sample belongs to a study of Ad26.COV2.S vaccination and SARS-CoV-2 variants. At the level of the study: Intramuscular Ad26.COV2.S at 5x10^10 or 1x10^11 viral particles.

Produced via immunoSEQ multiplex PCR; TCRdb's table is partial and in-frame only. The sample records 200,000 to 250,000 clones, approximately 87% being singletons. Treatment meaning: around 19 received Ad26.COV2.S at low or high dose, single or two shots; about five received placebo; per-sample allocation not given. Sampling was performed 63 days after the first vaccine or placebo injection. The donor's status was that of an adult aged 18-55 years in Boston. There are 15 residues in the CDR3. The germline gives CDR1 SGDLS, CDR2 YYNGEE. Between the trimmed V and J ends, which lost 0 bases and 4 bases, there was a span of 13 bases. Whole-study findings and limits: Greater spike-specific TCR breadth was seen in vaccine recipients than in placebo recipients. Considerable breadth of spike-specific CD8+ and CD4+ T cell responses has reportedly been documented following vaccination.

Sample: peripheral blood, taken in a trial of Ad26.COV2.S vaccine versus placebo. This receptor was obtained from a person aged 18-60 years who received the Ad26.COV2.S COVID-19 vaccine or a placebo. The gene calls are TRBV9 and TRBJ1-1; tentatively, D is TRBD1 (6 bases). CDR3 sequence reads: CASSVGPGGGTEAFF. Written as DNA, the CDR3 is TGTGCCAGCAGCGTAGGGCCAGGAGGGGGCACTGAAGCTTTCTTT.